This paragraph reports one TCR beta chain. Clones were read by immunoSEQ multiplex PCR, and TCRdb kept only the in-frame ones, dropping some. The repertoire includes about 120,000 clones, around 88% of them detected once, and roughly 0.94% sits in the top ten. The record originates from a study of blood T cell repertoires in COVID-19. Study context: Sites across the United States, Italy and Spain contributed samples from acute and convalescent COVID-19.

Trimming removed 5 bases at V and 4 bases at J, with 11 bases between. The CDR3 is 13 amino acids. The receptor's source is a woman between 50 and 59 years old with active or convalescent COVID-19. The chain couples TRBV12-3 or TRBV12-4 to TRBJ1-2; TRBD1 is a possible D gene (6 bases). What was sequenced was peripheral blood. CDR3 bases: TGTGCCAGCAGTGAGGGGGTGACCTATGGCTACACCTTC. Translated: CASSEGVTYGYTF.